The rows below give T cell receptor beta chains drawn from one sample of a study of tumor-infiltrating lymphocytes in oesophageal squamous cell carcinoma. TCRdb passed the PCR reads through MiXCR, listing each CDR3 protein once. The table includes under 6,500 distinct CDR3 sequences, roughly 15% detected once. The sample comprised normal esophageal tissue next to the tumor. The source of these receptors is a male donor with esophageal squamous cell carcinoma. Both conserved end residues are trimmed from each CDR3. D genes are given only for firm matches.

d_gene: TRBD1
j_gene: TRBJ1-2
v_gene: TRBV5-5
CDR3aa: ASSRGQNGYT

d_gene: .
j_gene: TRBJ2-1
v_gene: TRBV7-3
CDR3aa: TSSLDLAKTNEQG

d_gene: .
j_gene: TRBJ1-1
v_gene: TRBV7-2
CDR3aa: ASSLVGQGRMNTEAF

d_gene: TRBD1
j_gene: TRBJ2-3
v_gene: TRBV5-1
CDR3aa: ASNEGGQGVSTDTQY

d_gene: TRBD2
j_gene: TRBJ2-7
v_gene: TRBV6-1
CDR3aa: ASSDREAGTSYEQY

d_gene: TRBD1
j_gene: TRBJ2-7
v_gene: TRBV15
CDR3aa: ATSTRDRGPYEQY

d_gene: .
j_gene: TRBJ1-5
v_gene: TRBV6-1
CDR3aa: ASRLDQPQH

d_gene: .
j_gene: TRBJ1-1
v_gene: TRBV9
CDR3aa: ASSLWGDTEAF

d_gene: TRBD2
j_gene: TRBJ2-1
v_gene: TRBV7-9
CDR3aa: ASSPLAGNYNEQF

d_gene: .
j_gene: TRBJ2-7
v_gene: TRBV18
CDR3aa: ASSTGQSEQY

d_gene: .
j_gene: .
v_gene: TRBV6-1
CDR3aa: ASSSTNSRYNEQY

d_gene: TRBD1
j_gene: TRBJ1-2
v_gene: TRBV28
CDR3aa: ASSSDRIYGYT

d_gene: .
j_gene: TRBJ2-2
v_gene: TRBV5-1
CDR3aa: ASSWPPSVADTGELF

d_gene: .
j_gene: TRBJ2-3
v_gene: TRBV24-1
CDR3aa: ATSASAGLDTQY

d_gene: .
j_gene: TRBJ2-6
v_gene: TRBV7-3
CDR3aa: ASSPSG

d_gene: .
j_gene: TRBJ2-7
v_gene: TRBV10-3
CDR3aa: AISVGGNSYEQY

d_gene: .
j_gene: .
v_gene: TRBV18
CDR3aa: ASSPPQGLGREQY

d_gene: .
j_gene: TRBJ1-1
v_gene: TRBV5-5
CDR3aa: ASSLSGTMNTEAF

d_gene: .
j_gene: TRBJ2-7
v_gene: TRBV14
CDR3aa: ASSQGDLTYEQY

d_gene: .
j_gene: TRBJ2-6
v_gene: TRBV11-3
CDR3aa: ASSLRSGANVLT

d_gene: TRBD2
j_gene: TRBJ2-3
v_gene: TRBV11-1
CDR3aa: ASSFVAGGPTDTQY

d_gene: .
j_gene: TRBJ2-7
v_gene: TRBV5-1
CDR3aa: ASSLDAAHGLSSYEQY

d_gene: .
j_gene: TRBJ2-3
v_gene: TRBV27
CDR3aa: ASSFGLSDTQY

d_gene: .
j_gene: TRBJ1-6
v_gene: TRBV6-1
CDR3aa: ASNRASSYNSPLH

d_gene: TRBD2
j_gene: TRBJ2-4
v_gene: TRBV7-2
CDR3aa: ASSLGASGEAGDTQY

d_gene: TRBD2
j_gene: .
v_gene: TRBV7-4
CDR3aa: ASVGLVNEQF

d_gene: .
j_gene: TRBJ1-3
v_gene: TRBV20-1
CDR3aa: SARDSRTVSGNTIY

d_gene: .
j_gene: TRBJ2-7
v_gene: TRBV23-1
CDR3aa: ASSPKSSDIVGWIYEQY

d_gene: .
j_gene: TRBJ1-1
v_gene: TRBV24-1
CDR3aa: ATSDFGQSEAF

d_gene: TRBD1
j_gene: TRBJ1-1
v_gene: TRBV11-2
CDR3aa: ASSLDAGGSTEAF

d_gene: .
j_gene: TRBJ2-1
v_gene: TRBV2
CDR3aa: ASSEQGLNEQF

d_gene: TRBD2
j_gene: TRBJ2-1
v_gene: TRBV5-6
CDR3aa: ASSPRFHVPTSGGYNEQF

d_gene: TRBD1
j_gene: TRBJ1-4
v_gene: TRBV11-2
CDR3aa: ASSRDRGNEKLF

d_gene: .
j_gene: TRBJ2-3
v_gene: TRBV20-1
CDR3aa: SARQDVDTQY

d_gene: .
j_gene: TRBJ1-5
v_gene: TRBV10-2
CDR3aa: ASSHLLHQPQH

d_gene: TRBD1
j_gene: TRBJ2-7
v_gene: TRBV6-1
CDR3aa: ASTQVGWTGVHSYEQY

d_gene: .
j_gene: TRBJ1-1
v_gene: TRBV6-6
CDR3aa: ASSRVFQLNTEAF

d_gene: .
j_gene: TRBJ2-1
v_gene: TRBV11-3
CDR3aa: ASSLPGSYEQF

d_gene: TRBD2
j_gene: TRBJ2-2
v_gene: TRBV20-1
CDR3aa: SAKLAGGIGELF

d_gene: .
j_gene: TRBJ1-1
v_gene: TRBV20-1
CDR3aa: SARVRNTEAF

d_gene: .
j_gene: TRBJ2-7
v_gene: TRBV6-6
CDR3aa: ASSYMEGTKYEQY

d_gene: .
j_gene: TRBJ2-1
v_gene: TRBV7-8
CDR3aa: ASSLASYNEQF

d_gene: TRBD1
j_gene: TRBJ1-6
v_gene: TRBV2
CDR3aa: ASSDSAQGAGTLH

d_gene: TRBD1
j_gene: TRBJ2-1
v_gene: TRBV23-1
CDR3aa: ASRQGDYNEQF

d_gene: .
j_gene: TRBJ1-1
v_gene: TRBV6-4
CDR3aa: ASRAEGWDTEAF

d_gene: .
j_gene: TRBJ2-3
v_gene: TRBV5-1
CDR3aa: ASSLGRGGADTQY

d_gene: .
j_gene: TRBJ2-5
v_gene: TRBV25-1
CDR3aa: ASRTGVLPNSPLH